Included here is one T cell receptor (beta chain) sequence, with context. Its antigen is still unknown. Together with a sample-barcoded 5' primer, a J-beta primer mix was included in a second PCR lasting about 7 to 12 cycles. TCRdb re-derived calls from the 5' RACE reads in MiXCR, one entry per CDR3 protein. The repertoire has more than 1 million distinct CDR3 sequences, 40% to 55% of them found once; the top ten carry approximately 17%. The length of the CDR3 is 15 residues. Germline CDR1 and CDR2: MNHEY and SVGAGI. Trimming removed 2 bases at V and 4 bases at J, with 12 bases between. This sample was included in a study of blood T cells in healthy people across ages. Study-wide points: Researchers report that TCR beta diversity correlated strongly with naive T cell percentage.

The sample taken for sequencing was blood. The V gene is TRBV6-5, the J gene TRBJ1-5, with D possibly matching TRBD1 (5 bases). This sequence originates from a woman in her sixties in good health. This CDR3 is CASSYVPGRNQPQHF. The CDR3 coding sequence is TGTGCCAGCAGTTACGTTCCGGGACGGAATCAGCCCCAGCATTTT.